This T cell receptor (beta chain) was profiled in a study of cytomegalovirus exposure and HLA in healthy donors (dated by TCRdb to about 2017). Broadly, across the study: A later analysis indicated that the roughly 130 validation repertoires were generated on the platform also employed for the 600 to 750 repertoires of the first cohort. Along with the approximately 650-subject first cohort, a separate validation cohort of over a hundred different subjects was used. The study combined high-throughput TCR immunosequencing, statistical association of individual TCRs with disease status, and machine learning to predict cytomegalovirus infection status. The study was designed to test whether signatures of past pathogen exposure could be identified by cataloging public T cell receptors. What the work shows at the level of the full study, not this receptor alone: According to the authors, the approach could potentially be generalized to other disease states and immunological phenotypes. In vitro tests confirmed that a few of the cytomegalovirus-associated TCR beta chains recognize cytomegalovirus antigens. The classifier was reported to diagnose cytomegalovirus status with high specificity and sensitivity in both the original cohort and the validation cohort. Of the cluster scores, about 94% were above 0 in a later analysis, which found that TCRs clustered in the first cohort also tended to co-occur in the 90 to 150 validation repertoires. Most TCR sequences were seen in very few donors, while some public TCRs were found in many individuals. A total of 164 TCR beta chains were listed by the study as associated with cytomegalovirus. The validation cohort had no HLA typing available for a later analysis, so co-occurrence within that cohort was assessed over all 120 or so repertoires.

CDR1 is given as MNHNY and CDR2 as SVGAGI, both from the germline V gene (reference sequence). Trimming at the junction amounts to 4 bases on V and 8 bases on J, and the germline ends lie 8 bases apart. There are 11 amino acids in the CDR3, from cysteine to phenylalanine inclusive. CDR3 DNA is the only sequence kept; it has 33 bases, read in frame from the first base. Donors formed part of the validation cohort, which comprised 120 or so subjects and was distinct from the first cohort of 690 or so subjects. As regards this clone: This receptor's antigen is unknown. One base away there is no much larger clone; base qualities are not given.

Library preparation used the immunoSEQ multiplex PCR assay. The study's own analysis went as follows. A statistical classification framework was built to diagnose cytomegalovirus status from the catalog of TCR beta chain sequences. TCRdb holds this immuneACCESS table with in-frame rearrangements only. Some clones are missing; in checked studies, unresolved V genes explain under half, and the rest has no known cause. That table supplies the V and J calls and clone size; D and trimming were determined from the DNA. Here the sample has roughly 240,000 clones; around 87% occur a single time. The ten largest clones take up about 3% of the sample.

What was sequenced was PBMCs. The origin of this receptor is a man between 18 and 29 years old in good health and CMV-seronegative. The chain is made from TRBV6-6 and TRBJ1-2; a tentative D call is TRBD1 (5 bases match). The CDR3 region reads CASSSGGGYTF. The bases are TGTGCCAGCAGTTCGGGGGGGGGCTACACCTTC.